This TCR beta chain was captured in a study of identical twins. One entry per CDR3 protein results from TCRdb running MiXCR on the 5' RACE reads. The sample lists some 760,000 distinct CDR3 sequences, roughly 20% occurring once. This clonotype appeared once. The CDR3 has 15 residues. With 7 bases removed from V and 3 bases from J, the gap between germline ends came to 18 bases. Per germline, CDR1 SEHNR and CDR2 FQNEAQ (reference sequence). These records were also assigned to another study, of T cells expressing NK-cell markers.

The specimen was PBMCs. The chain joins TRBV7-9 to TRBJ1-1; D unclear. The TCR was taken from a woman younger than 35 in good health. The CDR3 nucleotides are TGTGCCAGCACCCCCCGAACTAGCTTGCACACTGAAGCTTTCTTT. This sequence encodes CASTPRTSLHTEAFF.